What follows are 13 T cell receptor beta chains derived from one specimen sequenced in a study of T cell repertoires in cytomegalovirus infection (dated by TCRdb to about 2019). This sample was sequenced with an Illumina HiSeq 1500. TCRdb handled the public reads itself, with Q25 trimming in fastp and clone calling in MiXCR, and kept productive beta chains. Each CDR3 protein appears once, grouped with its most common genes and DNA. Here the sample has approximately 170,000 distinct CDR3 sequences; 17% occur a single time. The top ten clonotypes cover about 17% of the sample. Sequences were obtained from CD8+ T cells from PBMCs. The receptor set was obtained from a human donor in good health (CMV status not recorded). Some clones in this sample may be carry-over from other donors' samples.

The chain links TRBV28 to TRBJ2-7; D is unresolved. This CDR3 region has 14 residues. Trimming shortened V by 5 bases and J by 1 base, and 12 bases separated the two germline ends. The germline gives CDR1 MDHEN, CDR2 SYDVKM. CDR3 residues: CASSPRTYSYEQYF. The CDR3 DNA reads as TGTGCCAGCAGTCCGCGGACGTATTCCTACGAGCAGTACTTC. Using reference TRBV28 and TRBJ2-7 for the parts outside the CDR3, the full variable domain is DVKVTQSSRYLVKRTGEKVFLECVQDMDHENMFWYRQDPGLGLRLIYFSYDVKMKEKGDIPEGYSVSREKKERFSLILESASTNQTSMYLCASSPRTYSYEQYFGPGTRLTVT.

This chain uses TRBV2 with TRBJ2-2; 10 bases map to TRBD1. The CDR3 is 18 residues long. Trimming at V came to 5 bases and at J to 3 bases, leaving 12 bases not matched to a gene. CDR1 is SNHLY, CDR2 FYNNEI, per germline. This CDR3 reads CASSLSSLGQGYTGELFF. CDR3 sequence (DNA): TGTGCCAGCAGTCTGAGTTCTCTGGGACAGGGGTACACCGGGGAGCTGTTTTTT.

This clonotype was detected only a few times. V gene TRBV28 combines with J gene TRBJ2-3; a possible D gene is TRBD1 (7 bases). V lost 3 bases and J 0 bases, leaving 19 bases between the germline ends. The CDR3 runs to 18 residues. CDR1 MDHEN and CDR2 SYDVKM come from the germline V gene. In DNA, the CDR3 is TGTGCCAGCAGTTTTTACATCCAGGGGGGCTATAGCACAGATACGCAGTATTTT. Encoded protein: CASSFYIQGGYSTDTQYF.

V gene TRBV7-3 combines with J gene TRBJ2-7, with 9 nucleotides matching TRBD2. The V gene's germline CDR1 is SGHTA and CDR2 FQGTGA. There are 15 residues in the CDR3. V lost 5 bases, J lost 5 bases, and 10 bases stayed unmatched. In nucleotides, the CDR3 is TGTGCCAGCAGCCTCACCGGGACTAGCAAGGACGAGCAGTACTTC. This encodes CASSLTGTSKDEQYF.

The chain links TRBV28 to TRBJ2-2; D is uncertain. The CDR3 sequence is 14 residues long. V was shortened by 10 bases and J by 5 bases, with 17 bases between the two germline ends. Germline V gene lookup returns CDR1 MDHEN and CDR2 SYDVKM. The CDR3 nucleotides are TGTGCCACCGGTATTAGGACCCTTACCGGGGAGCTGTTTTTT. Its protein is CATGIRTLTGELFF.

The chain is built from TRBV27 and TRBJ2-7, with D perhaps assigned TRBD1 or TRBD2 (5 bases each). CDR3 length: 15 amino acids. Germline V gives CDR1 MNHEY, CDR2 SMNVEV (reference sequence). V lost 5 bases and J lost 3, with 17 bases in between. As DNA, the CDR3 is TGTGCCAGCAGTCCCAGGGACCCCAACTTCTACGAGCAGTACTTC. This codes for CASSPRDPNFYEQYF.

This clonotype appeared many times. The rearrangement joins TRBV7-2 to TRBJ2-1, with a tentative D call TRBD1 (5 bases). The V gene lost 3 bases and the J gene lost 5 bases, with 8 bases spanning the gap. The CDR3 contains 13 residues. In germline, CDR1 is SGHTA, CDR2 FQGNSA. Written as DNA, the CDR3 is TGTGCCAGCAGCTTCAACAGGAACAATGAGCAGTTCTTC. Amino acid sequence: CASSFNRNNEQFF.

This clonotype was recorded a few times. This chain links TRBV7-9 with TRBJ1-2; 7 nucleotides line up with TRBD1. The junction had 7 bases not matched to a gene; V was cut back by 3 bases and J by 6 bases. CDR1 is SEHNR, CDR2 FQNEAQ, per germline (reference sequence). The CDR3 spans 14 residues. CDR3 sequence: CASSFDTGVDGYTF. For the CDR3, the DNA is TGTGCCAGCAGCTTTGATACAGGGGTAGATGGCTACACCTTC.

This clonotype was counted only a few times. The rearrangement uses TRBV27 and TRBJ2-1, with D possibly matching TRBD1 (5 bases). CDR3 length: 14 amino acids. Germline lookup yields CDR1 MNHEY and CDR2 SMNVEV (reference sequence). V lost 2 bases to trimming and J lost 7 bases, with 12 bases between them. CDR3 amino acids: CASSLTGPGNEQFF. In DNA, the CDR3 is TGTGCCAGCAGTTTAACAGGTCCTGGGAATGAGCAGTTCTTC.

This clonotype has a handful of counts. This chain uses TRBV2 with TRBJ1-2; TRBD1 aligns across 8 bases. With 0 bases clipped from V and 5 bases from J, the junction kept 8 bases outside the gene matches. Germline lookup yields CDR1 SNHLY and CDR2 FYNNEI. CDR3 size: 16 residues. The CDR3 reads CASSEAAGGAAYGYTF. CDR3 bases: TGTGCCAGCAGTGAAGCGGCAGGGGGCGCGGCATATGGCTACACCTTC. Looking up the rest from reference TRBV2 and TRBJ1-2 gives the full variable domain: EPEVTQTPSHQVTQMGQEVILRCVPISNHLYFYWYRQILGQKVEFLVSFYNNEISEKSEIFDDQFSVERPDGSNFTLKIRSTKLEDSAMYFCASSEAAGGAAYGYTFGSGTRLTVV.

This clonotype showed up just a few times. The chain couples TRBV27 to TRBJ2-1, with a tentative D call TRBD2 (6 bases). Per germline, CDR1 MNHEY and CDR2 SMNVEV (reference sequence). CDR3 length: 15 residues. The ends were cut back, 7 bases at V and 3 bases at J, with 16 bases in the middle. The CDR3 DNA follows: TGTGCCAGCACCCTCGGGGGTAGCGGCTACAATGAGCAGTTCTTC. This sequence encodes CASTLGGSGYNEQFF.

The chain links TRBV6-2 or TRBV6-3 to TRBJ2-7, with D possibly being TRBD2 (5 bases). V was shortened by 6 bases and J by 5 bases, with 14 bases between the two germline ends. This CDR3 comprises 13 residues. Germline values: CDR1 MNHEY, CDR2 SVGEGT. The CDR3 sequence is CASSRPAANEQYF. The CDR3 coding sequence is TGTGCCAGCAGCCGCCCAGCGGCCAACGAGCAGTACTTC.

This chain uses TRBV20-1 with TRBJ2-5; 14 bases match TRBD2. This CDR3 contains 17 residues. V lost 3 bases to trimming and J lost 0 bases; unmatched junction nucleotides: 6. Germline V gene data show CDR1 as DFQATT and CDR2 as SNEGSKA (reference sequence). CDR3 in DNA: TGCAGTGCTAGTTCGGGACTAGCGGGGGTCTACCAAGAGACCCAGTACTTC. Its translation is CSASSGLAGVYQETQYF.